Below, 11 T cell receptor beta chains from the same sample are listed, as sequenced in a study of shared clonotypes between healthy human individuals. Some clones are missing from TCRdb's copy, which holds only in-frame ones; the method was immunoSEQ multiplex PCR. This sample has a few million clones, with around nine tenths found just once. The sequenced material came from naive CD4+ T cells sorted from blood. Subset meaning: CD45RA+ positively selected. The receptors stem from a man aged 18 to 35 in good health.

The rearrangement joins TRBV6-1 to TRBJ1-2; TRBD1 matches at 9 bases. Germline V gives CDR1 MNHNS, CDR2 SASEGT. This CDR3 contains 13 residues. V lost 6 bases to trimming and J lost 7 bases; unmatched junction nucleotides: 6. In DNA, the CDR3 is TGTGCCAGCAGGGAGGGACAGGGTTTTGGCTACACCTTC. It specifies CASREGQGFGYTF.

This clone was seen just once. The J gene is TRBJ1-5, the V gene TRBV6-5; a weak D match, TRBD1 (6 bases). The V end lost 7 bases, the J end lost 5 bases, and 15 bases lay between the germline ends. This CDR3 spans 14 amino acids. CDR1 is MNHEY and CDR2 is SVGAGI in the germline V gene. CDR3 DNA sequence: TGTGCCAGCAAACCCCGGGACACCGATCAGCCCCAGCATTTT. Encoded protein: CASKPRDTDQPQHF.

The chain combines TRBV6-5 with TRBJ2-6, with D uncertain. The germline V and J ends were trimmed by 5 bases and 0 bases, with 5 bases remaining between them. CDR1 and CDR2 from the germline V gene are MNHEY and SVGAGI. The length of the CDR3 is 14 residues. DNA of the CDR3: TGTGCCAGCAGTCAAGACTCTGGGGCCAACGTCCTGACTTTC. It specifies CASSQDSGANVLTF.

As to this clone: This specimen includes other DNA sequences encoding the same CDR3. The rearrangement links TRBV5-1 to TRBJ2-7, with 10 bases fitting TRBD2. The CDR3 has 15 amino acids. With V trimmed by 0 bases and J by 3 bases, 3 bases remained unmatched. CDR1 SGHRS and CDR2 YFSETQ come from the germline V gene. CDR3 nucleotide sequence: TGCGCCAGCAGCTTGGGGCCTAGCGGGAGCTACGAGCAGTACTTC. Translation: CASSLGPSGSYEQYF.

The chain uses TRBV2 and TRBJ2-2, with D possibly TRBD1 on 6 matching bases. V was trimmed by 7 bases and J by 2 bases, leaving 11 bases between them. The CDR3 is 14 amino acids. CDR1 is SNHLY and CDR2 is FYNNEI in the germline V gene. DNA of the CDR3: TGTGCCAGCAAAAGGACAGTCAACACCGGGGAGCTGTTTTTT. Translating it yields CASKRTVNTGELFF.

In the case of this clone: The sample holds other DNA sequences that translate to the same CDR3. The chain couples TRBV5-4 to TRBJ2-5; perhaps TRBD2 as D (5 bases). The germline CDR1 and CDR2 sequences are SGHNT and YYREEE (reference sequence). This CDR3 has 14 residues. V lost 4 bases and J lost 1, with 11 bases in between. DNA of the CDR3: TGTGCCAGCAGCCCCGGACTGTCCCAAGAGACCCAGTACTTC. Protein product: CASSPGLSQETQYF.

This clone has a handful of counts. The V gene is TRBV30, the J gene TRBJ1-5; TRBD1 is a possible D gene (6 bases). V gave up 8 bases and J gave up 4 bases, with 18 bases separating them. The CDR3 totals 14 residues. The germline gives CDR1 GTSNPN, CDR2 SVGIG (reference sequence). The CDR3: CAAGGAGANQPQHF. Here the CDR3 DNA reads TGTGCCGCCGGTGGAGCGGGGGCAAATCAGCCCCAGCATTTT.

V gene TRBV2 combines with J gene TRBJ1-4; 10 nucleotides line up with TRBD1. The CDR3 covers 13 residues. V lost 10 bases and J lost 5; bases outside the gene matches: 4. Germline V CDR1 and CDR2: SNHLY, FYNNEI. In DNA, the CDR3 is TGTGCCATCAGGGACAGGGGAAATGAAAAACTGTTTTTT. Its protein product is CAIRDRGNEKLFF.

This chain uses TRBV19 with TRBJ1-1; D might be TRBD1 (6 bases). The germline CDR1 and CDR2 sequences are LNHDA and SQIVND (reference sequence). Deletions cut 6 bases from V and 6 bases from J, with 14 bases between. The CDR3 contains 13 residues. CDR3 amino acids: CASRSQGISEAFF. The DNA of the CDR3 is TGTGCCAGTAGGTCCCAGGGGATCTCTGAAGCTTTCTTT.

In this sample, this clone turned up a few times. CDR3 DNA sequence: TGTGCCAGCAGCTCCGGGACAGATCCCCCACCCCTCCACTTT. Translated, it gives CASSSGTDPPPLHF. The chain couples TRBV5-4 to TRBJ1-6, with 7 bases fitting TRBD1. The CDR3 is made up of 14 amino acids. The V and J ends lost 3 bases and 11 bases, in that order; junction bases with no gene match: 8. Germline V gives CDR1 SGHNT, CDR2 YYREEE (reference sequence).

J is TRBJ1-2 and V is TRBV19; 8 positions agree with TRBD1. This CDR3 comprises 13 residues. The germline CDR1 and CDR2 sequences are LNHDA and SQIVND (reference sequence). J lost 4 bases, V lost 6 bases, and 4 bases had no gene match. Here the CDR3 reads CASSGDRTYGYTF. CDR3 nucleotide sequence: TGTGCCAGTAGCGGGGACAGGACCTATGGCTACACCTTC.